The subject of this entry is one T cell receptor (beta chain). Germline V gives CDR1 MNHEY, CDR2 SVGAGI. V lost 0 bases, J lost 5 bases, and 17 bases lay in between. The CDR3 consists of 16 residues. These data belong to a study of blood T cell repertoires in COVID-19. Clones were read by immunoSEQ multiplex PCR, and TCRdb kept only the in-frame ones, dropping some. The profile shows approximately 230,000 clones, about 80% of them singletons. The rearrangement uses TRBV6-5 and TRBJ2-7; possible D gene TRBD2, 7 bases. This clonotype originated in a man of 80 years or more with acute or convalescent COVID-19. The specimen was peripheral blood. The CDR3 loop reads CASSYSRGAVVHEQYF. CDR3 bases: TGTGCCAGCAGTTACTCTCGGGGGGCCGTCGTCCACGAGCAGTACTTC.